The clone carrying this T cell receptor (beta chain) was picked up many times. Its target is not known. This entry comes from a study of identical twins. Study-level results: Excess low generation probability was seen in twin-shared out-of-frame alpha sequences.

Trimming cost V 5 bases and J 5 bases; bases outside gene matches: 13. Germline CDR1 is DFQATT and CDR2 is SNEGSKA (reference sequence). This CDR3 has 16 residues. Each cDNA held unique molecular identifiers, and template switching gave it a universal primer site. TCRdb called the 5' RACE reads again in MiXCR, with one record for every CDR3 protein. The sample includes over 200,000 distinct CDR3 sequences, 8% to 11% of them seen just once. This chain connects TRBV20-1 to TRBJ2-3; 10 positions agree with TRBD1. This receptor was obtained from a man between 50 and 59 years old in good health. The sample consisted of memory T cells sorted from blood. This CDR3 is CSAYPSSGQGIDTQYF. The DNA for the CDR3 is TGCAGTGCTTACCCTTCATCGGGACAGGGGATAGATACGCAGTATTTT.